Only a few counts were recorded for the clone carrying this T cell receptor beta chain. Its antigen remains unidentified. TCRdb re-called the RT-PCR reads with MiXCR, one entry per CDR3 protein. The sample consists of some 800,000 distinct CDR3 sequences, around 20% of them appearing once. This CDR3 region has 12 residues. Trimming left V 2 bases short and J 6 bases short, with 8 bases between. This entry comes from a study of response to subunit inactivated influenza vaccine. Study results and caveats: Few new T cells, the authors suggested, are recruited by each seasonal influenza vaccination.

The sequencing used PBMCs from blood, collected 4 to 6 days after vaccination. This chain joins TRBV12-3 or TRBV12-4 and TRBJ2-7, with D hard to call. The source of this sequence is a man between 50 and 59 years old who received an inactivated influenza vaccine. CDR3 region: CASSLMNREQYF. CDR3 bases: TGTGCCAGCAGTTTAATGAATCGCGAGCAGTACTTC.